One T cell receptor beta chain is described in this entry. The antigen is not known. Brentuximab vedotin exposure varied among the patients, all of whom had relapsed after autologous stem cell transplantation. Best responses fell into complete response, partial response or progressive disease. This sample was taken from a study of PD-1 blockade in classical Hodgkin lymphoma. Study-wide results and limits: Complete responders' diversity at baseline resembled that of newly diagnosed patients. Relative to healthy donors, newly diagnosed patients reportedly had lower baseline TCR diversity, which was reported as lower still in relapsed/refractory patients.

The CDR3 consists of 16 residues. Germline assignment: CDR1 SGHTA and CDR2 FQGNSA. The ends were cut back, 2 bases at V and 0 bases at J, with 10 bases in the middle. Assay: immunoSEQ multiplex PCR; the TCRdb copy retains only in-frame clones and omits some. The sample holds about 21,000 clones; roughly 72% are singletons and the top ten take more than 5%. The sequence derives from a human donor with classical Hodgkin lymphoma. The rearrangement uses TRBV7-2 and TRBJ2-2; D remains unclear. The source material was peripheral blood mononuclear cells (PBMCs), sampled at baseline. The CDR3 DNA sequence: TGTGCCAGCAGCTTAATCGGCACGGCGAACACCGGGGAGCTGTTTTTT. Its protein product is CASSLIGTANTGELFF.